Below are 27 T cell receptor beta chains sequenced from a single sample in a study of shared clonotypes between healthy human individuals (TCRdb year 2020). Libraries were built with the immunoSEQ multiplex PCR assay. TCRdb retrieved this table from immuneACCESS and kept in-frame rearrangements only. Not all clones are present; in checked studies, unresolved V genes account for under half, and no reason is known for the remainder. Here the sample has about 1 million clones; approximately 80% occur a single time. The ten biggest clones cover more than 0.5% of the sample. Sample: memory CD4+ T cells from PBMCs. The cell subset or site label, read with the paper, signifies: CD45RA-negative fraction. The receptors were gathered from a man aged 18 to 29 in good health. Some clones in this sample may be carry-over from other donors' samples.

V is TRBV15 and J is TRBJ1-2; a weak D match, TRBD1 (6 bases). V was clipped by 2 bases and J by 5 bases, with 15 bases between them. In germline, CDR1 is LNHNV, CDR2 YYDKDF (reference sequence). This CDR3 contains 15 residues. CDR3 bases: TGTGCCACCAGCAGATCCCCGGGGGCAGGGTATGGCTACACCTTC. Translated, it gives CATSRSPGAGYGYTF.

The chain uses TRBV30 and TRBJ2-4; D not resolved. Deletions cut 5 bases from V and 1 base from J, with 12 bases between. The CDR3 is 14 amino acids. The germline CDR1 and CDR2 sequences are GTSNPN and SVGIG (reference sequence). CDR3 residues: CAWETSPAKNIQYF. Written as DNA, the CDR3 is TGTGCCTGGGAAACTTCCCCGGCCAAAAACATTCAGTACTTC.

The chain employs TRBV4-1 and TRBJ1-1; 8 nucleotides line up with TRBD1. Looked up from germline, CDR1 is MGHRA and CDR2 is YSYEKL. The V segment lost 4 bases and the J segment 4 bases; nucleotides outside the gene matches: 11. The CDR3 extends over 16 amino acids. CDR3 nucleotide sequence: TGCGCCAGCAGCCGACCTTCAGGGGGCGCGAGCACTGAAGCTTTCTTT. It is translated as CASSRPSGGASTEAFF.

The chain joins TRBV30 to TRBJ1-5, with D perhaps matching TRBD1 (6 bases). The CDR3 loop spans 13 amino acids. Germline V lookup: CDR1 GTSNPN, CDR2 SVGIG (reference sequence). Trimming stripped 2 bases from V and 5 bases from J, with 10 bases between. The CDR3 sequence: CAWSTGAYQPQHF. The CDR3 DNA follows: TGTGCCTGGAGTACGGGGGCTTATCAGCCCCAGCATTTT.

The chain has TRBV29-1 and TRBJ2-4; 10 bases are a match to TRBD1. Looked up from germline, CDR1 is SQVTM and CDR2 is ANQGSEA. CDR3 length: 17 residues. V was pared by 8 bases and J by 7 bases, with 20 bases of the junction left unmatched. The CDR3 bases are TGCAGCCCTGGAGGTTGGACAGGGGGACAGAATGGGAACATTCAGTACTTC. Its protein product is CSPGGWTGGQNGNIQYF.

The rearrangement links TRBV2 to TRBJ1-2; no firm D call. V was clipped by 3 bases and J by 3 bases, with 5 bases between them. The CDR3 has 12 residues. Germline CDR1 SNHLY, CDR2 FYNNEI. CDR3 region: CASSDSHYGYTF. For the CDR3, the DNA is TGTGCCAGCAGTGATTCGCACTATGGCTACACCTTC.

The V and J genes are TRBV18 and TRBJ1-1; D is unresolved. Deletions cut 6 bases from V and 2 bases from J, with 19 bases between. The CDR3 loop spans 16 amino acids. Per germline, CDR1 KGHSH and CDR2 LQKENI. CDR3 sequence (DNA): TGTGCCAGCTCCGCCGAAGTGCTCGACGGCAACACTGAAGCTTTCTTT. Protein sequence: CASSAEVLDGNTEAFF.

The chain is built from TRBV4-3 and TRBJ2-1; TRBD1 matches 7 bases. The germline V gene encodes CDR1 LGHNA and CDR2 YSLEER. The CDR3 totals 15 residues. The J segment lost 5 bases and the V segment lost 1 base, leaving 5 bases of the junction unmatched. The chain's CDR3 is CASSQGERGHNEQFF. In DNA form, the CDR3 reads TGCGCCAGCAGCCAAGGGGAGAGGGGGCACAATGAGCAGTTCTTC.

This chain uses TRBV4-1 with TRBJ2-7; D uncertain. Between the trimmed V and J ends, which lost 0 bases and 2 bases, there was a span of 11 bases. Looked up from germline, CDR1 is MGHRA and CDR2 is YSYEKL. This CDR3 comprises 15 residues. The CDR3 reads CASSQDLNSPYEQYF. The CDR3 bases are TGCGCCAGCAGCCAAGATCTAAACAGCCCCTACGAGCAGTACTTC.

This clone appeared a single time. The chain employs TRBV6-6 and TRBJ1-1; D remains unclear. The CDR3 covers 13 residues. Trimming cost V 2 bases and J 4 bases, with 8 bases left between them. The germline gives CDR1 MNHNY, CDR2 SVGAGI (reference sequence). The CDR3 protein is CASSYEEGTEAFF. The CDR3 bases are TGTGCCAGCAGTTACGAGGAAGGCACTGAAGCTTTCTTT.

This clone was seen more than once but under ten times. The V and J genes are TRBV11-2 and TRBJ1-5; D ambiguous. Deletions cut 0 bases from V and 9 bases from J, with 9 bases between. Germline CDR1 reads SGHAT; CDR2 reads FQNNGV. The CDR3 contains 13 residues. CDR3 DNA: TGTGCCAGCAGCTTAGACACCCAATGGCCCCAGCATTTT. This gives the protein CASSLDTQWPQHF.

This clone was observed once. This chain uses TRBV18 with TRBJ1-2, with a weak D call TRBD1 (5 bases). The CDR3 has 13 amino acids. V lost 5 bases, J lost 2 bases, and 9 bases lay in between. The germline V gene encodes CDR1 KGHSH and CDR2 LQKENI. CDR3 bases: TGTGCCAGCTCAGAGGGACGGAACTATGGCTACACCTTC. This gives the protein CASSEGRNYGYTF.

This clone was seen more than once but under ten times. The chain couples TRBV7-2 to TRBJ2-6, with a tentative D call TRBD2 (5 bases). Germline assignment: CDR1 SGHTA and CDR2 FQGNSA. This CDR3 has 16 amino acids. V lost 4 bases to trimming and J lost 4 bases, with 14 bases between them. CDR3 in DNA: TGTGCCAGCAGCTCCGGCGGGCGGATGGGGGCCAACGTCCTGACTTTC. As protein: CASSSGGRMGANVLTF.

Of note for this clone: The sample has other DNA sequences that encode this CDR3 too. The chain uses TRBV10-3 and TRBJ2-7; either TRBD1 or TRBD2 may supply D (5 bases each). Germline values: CDR1 ENHRY, CDR2 SYGVKD. The CDR3 covers 13 residues. Trimming pared 4 bases from V and 1 base from J, leaving 8 bases between. The CDR3 region has the DNA TGTGCCATCAGTGGGGGGTCATCCTACGAGCAGTACTTC. It yields the protein CAISGGSSYEQYF.

As concerns this clone: Other DNA sequences from this sample encode an identical CDR3 as well. The rearrangement uses TRBV20-1 and TRBJ2-1; D is unclear. V lost 1 base, J lost 7 bases, and 2 bases lay in between. Germline V gene lookup returns CDR1 DFQATT and CDR2 SNEGSKA (reference sequence). The CDR3 is 10 residues long. The CDR3 DNA follows: TGCAGTGCTAGAGCGAATGAGCAGTTCTTC. As protein: CSARANEQFF.

The chain carries TRBV10-3 and TRBJ1-1; a weak D match, TRBD1 (5 bases). Germline V gene sequence: CDR1 ENHRY, CDR2 SYGVKD. V was pared by 0 bases and J by 6 bases, with 11 bases between. The CDR3 contains 14 residues. CDR3 residues: CAISESGGIPEAFF. The CDR3 DNA is TGTGCCATCAGTGAGTCTGGGGGGATTCCTGAAGCTTTCTTT.

This clone was picked up many times. The chain links TRBV14 to TRBJ1-5; D might be TRBD1 (5 bases). V was cut by 6 bases and J by 1 base, with 19 bases left in between. Per germline, CDR1 SGHDN and CDR2 FVKESK. This CDR3 is 17 amino acids long. DNA of the CDR3: TGTGCCAGCAGTGAGCCGACGGGGGATTCGAGCAATCAGCCCCAGCATTTT. The encoded protein is CASSEPTGDSSNQPQHF.

The chain joins TRBV4-1 to TRBJ2-1; D tentatively reads TRBD1 or TRBD2 (5 bases each). CDR1 and CDR2 from the germline V gene are MGHRA and YSYEKL. CDR3 size: 14 residues. The V gene lost 5 bases and the J gene lost 14 bases, with 22 bases spanning the gap. CDR3 sequence reads: CASSDPVRREWEFF. The CDR3 DNA follows: TGCGCCAGCAGCGACCCTGTCCGCAGGGAGTGGGAGTTCTTC.

This chain links TRBV4-1 with TRBJ1-4, with unresolved D. V was clipped by 1 base and J by 8 bases, with 8 bases between them. Looked up from germline, CDR1 is MGHRA and CDR2 is YSYEKL. The CDR3 runs 13 residues. The CDR3 loop reads CASSQGPSEKLFF. The CDR3 nucleotides are TGCGCCAGCAGCCAAGGGCCGTCGGAAAAACTGTTTTTT.

The chain combines TRBV4-3 with TRBJ1-1, with D hard to call. V lost 0 bases and J 9 bases, leaving 11 bases between the germline ends. Germline V lookup: CDR1 LGHNA, CDR2 YSLEER. This CDR3 contains 13 residues. The CDR3 reads CASSQEPRLQAFF. In nucleotides, the CDR3 is TGCGCCAGCAGCCAAGAACCCCGCTTACAAGCTTTCTTT.

The chain carries TRBV28 and TRBJ2-7; D might be TRBD1 (6 bases). V was trimmed by 6 bases and J by 2 bases, leaving 17 bases between them. The CDR3 covers 15 residues. CDR1 is MDHEN and CDR2 is SYDVKM in the germline V gene. CDR3 in amino acids: CASRPTGNRPYEQYF. In DNA form, the CDR3 reads TGTGCCAGCAGACCCACAGGGAACCGGCCCTACGAGCAGTACTTC.

This sequence joins TRBV10-3 and TRBJ2-3; the match to TRBD2 covers 13 bases. The CDR3 is 16 amino acids. Germline lookup yields CDR1 ENHRY and CDR2 SYGVKD. Unmatched junction bases numbered 3, after V lost 6 bases and J lost 0 bases. CDR3 amino acids: CAIRPGLAGSTDTQYF. Written as DNA, the CDR3 is TGTGCCATCAGACCGGGACTAGCGGGGAGCACAGATACGCAGTATTTT.

This clone appeared a few times. This sequence joins TRBV11-1 and TRBJ2-1; tentatively, D is TRBD2 (6 bases). Looked up from germline, CDR1 is SGHAT and CDR2 is FQDESV (reference sequence). This CDR3 contains 13 residues. The V and J ends lost 6 bases and 7 bases respectively, with 13 bases between them. CDR3 sequence (DNA): TGTGCCAGCAGTTCTCGACGGGAGAATGAGCAGTTCTTC. Its protein product is CASSSRRENEQFF.

With regard to this clone: This could be a read error, since a much larger clone is one nucleotide away. The sample holds other DNA sequences that translate to the same CDR3. The chain carries TRBV11-3 and TRBJ1-1; D is unresolved. The V end was cut by 1 base, the J end by 1 base, with 4 bases between. CDR1 SGHNT and CDR2 YENEEA come from the germline V gene. CDR3 length: 13 residues. The CDR3 region has the DNA TGTGCCAGCAGCTTAGGGCCGAACACTGAAGCTTTCTTT. It specifies CASSLGPNTEAFF.

As concerns this clone: Additional DNA sequences in this sample encode the identical CDR3. J is TRBJ1-1 and V is TRBV27; 7 nucleotides line up with TRBD1. V lost 6 bases and J lost 1; bases outside the gene matches: 5. This CDR3 contains 14 residues. CDR1 MNHEY and CDR2 SMNVEV come from the germline V gene (reference sequence). CDR3: CASRLDRPNTEAFF. Here the CDR3 DNA reads TGTGCCAGCAGGTTGGACAGGCCGAACACTGAAGCTTTCTTT.

This clone was seen only once. The chain couples TRBV11-2 to TRBJ2-1; tentative D call: TRBD2 (6 bases). The CDR3 is 19 amino acids. Germline lookup yields CDR1 SGHAT and CDR2 FQNNGV. Between the trimmed V and J ends, which lost 4 bases and 1 base, there was a span of 23 bases. The CDR3 sequence: CASSSLLVRGGSSYNEQFF. The CDR3 DNA sequence: TGTGCCAGCAGCTCACTCTTGGTGCGTGGAGGGAGTTCCTACAATGAGCAGTTCTTC. Together with reference TRBV11-2 and TRBJ2-1, the CDR3 gives the full variable domain: EAGVAQSPRYKIIEKRQSVAFWCNPISGHATLYWYQQILGQGPKLLIQFQNNGVVDDSQLPKDRFSAERLKGVDSTLKIQPAKLEDSAVYLCASSSLLVRGGSSYNEQFFGPGTRLTVL.

The J gene is TRBJ2-1, the V gene TRBV10-3, with D unclear. CDR3 length equals 13 residues. Between the trimmed V and J ends, which lost 2 bases and 5 bases, there was a span of 7 bases. From germline, CDR1 is ENHRY and CDR2 SYGVKD. The CDR3 bases are TGTGCCATCAGTGAGGGGCCTGACAATGAGCAGTTCTTC. Encoded protein: CAISEGPDNEQFF.